These T cell receptor beta chains were read from a single sample in a study of type 1 regulatory T cells. TCRdb called the reads again in MiXCR, with one record for every CDR3 protein. The data hold more than 2,000 distinct CDR3 sequences, with less than 7% observed a single time. Sample: CD4+ T cells, either the whole sample or a sorted fraction (not recorded which). These receptors all stem from a human donor in good health. The CDR3 runs from the conserved cysteine through the conserved F or W. The D gene is left open where the match is weak. Clone size is shown for a subset of rows, as once, few, many or a class of expanded clone.

12,-,TRBJ1-2,TRBV20-1,medium-sized,TGCAGTGCTAGAAGCATTAACTATGGCTACACCTTC,CSARSINYGYTF
12,-,TRBJ2-1,TRBV29-1,medium-sized,TGCAGCGTGGGGGGACAGTACAATGAGCAGTTCTTC,CSVGGQYNEQFF
14,-,TRBJ1-2,TRBV6-1,-,TGTGCCAGCAGAGAACACGGGGTTAACTATGGCTACGCCTTC,CASREHGVNYGYAF
12,-,TRBJ2-5,TRBV7-2,medium-sized,TGTGCCAGCAGCTTATATGCGGAGACCCAGTACTTC,CASSLYAETQYF
14,-,TRBJ2-2,TRBV2,medium-sized,TGTGCCAGCAGTTACGACATGGGATTCGGGGAGCTGTTTTTT,CASSYDMGFGELFF
15,-,TRBJ2-7,TRBV12-3/TRBV12-4,medium-sized,TGTGCCAGCAGTCCATCTATAGGGAATCCCTACGAGCAGTACTTC,CASSPSIGNPYEQYF
14,TRBD1,TRBJ1-1,TRBV5-1,medium-sized,TGCGCCAGCAGCCCGGGACAGCCGAACACTGAAGCTTTCTTT,CASSPGQPNTEAFF
13,-,TRBJ2-2,TRBV28,medium-sized,TGTGCCACCCCAGCGAAGAACACCGGGGAGCTGTTTTTT,CATPAKNTGELFF
16,TRBD1,TRBJ2-5,TRBV4-1,medium-sized,TGCGCCAGCAGCCAAGCGGACAGGGGGCGGACGGAGACCCAGTACTTC,CASSQADRGRTETQYF
17,TRBD2,TRBJ2-5,TRBV6-6,medium-sized,TGTGCCAGCAGTGCAGCGGGGGCGGGGGGAATACAAGAGACCCAGTACTTC,CASSAAGAGGIQETQYF
16,TRBD1,TRBJ2-5,TRBV5-5,medium-sized,TGTGCCAGCAGCTTGACCCCGGGACAGGGGAGGGAGACCCAGTACTTC,CASSLTPGQGRETQYF
15,-,TRBJ2-1,TRBV5-1,medium-sized,TGCGCCAGCAGCGGACCAGGCCAGCGGTACAATGAGCAGTTCTTC,CASSGPGQRYNEQFF
15,TRBD1,TRBJ2-5,TRBV20-1,medium-sized,TGCAGTGCTAGAGATCAGGGGGATCCAACAGAGACCCAGTACTTC,CSARDQGDPTETQYF
14,-,TRBJ1-1,TRBV29-1,medium-sized,TGCAGCGCACAAGGACAGTTGGGGAGCACTGAAGCTTTCTTT,CSAQGQLGSTEAFF
17,TRBD1,TRBJ1-6,TRBV28,medium-sized,TGTGCCAGCGGCACAGGGGGATACCAAAGGGGCAATTCACCCCTCCACTTT,CASGTGGYQRGNSPLHF
13,-,TRBJ2-1,TRBV5-5,medium-sized,TGTGCCAGCAGCTTGCTGGTCAGCAATGAGCAGTTCTTC,CASSLLVSNEQFF
12,-,TRBJ2-3,TRBV10-3,medium-sized,TGTGCCACCCGCGGGGGCACAGATACGCAGTATTTT,CATRGGTDTQYF
14,-,TRBJ1-2,TRBV5-8,medium-sized,TGTGCCAGCACCCAAACCGGGACACACTATGGCTACACCTTC,CASTQTGTHYGYTF
15,TRBD2,TRBJ2-1,TRBV20-1,medium-sized,TGCAGTGCTGCACGAGAGCGGGGGGGCTACAATGAGCAGTTCTTC,CSAARERGGYNEQFF
16,-,TRBJ2-6,TRBV7-8,medium-sized,TGTGCCAGCAGCCTCAATGGAGCGAGGGGGGCCAACGTCCTGACTTTC,CASSLNGARGANVLTF
13,-,TRBJ1-6,TRBV7-9,medium-sized,TGTGCCAGCAGCTTAAGTAATAATTCACCCCTCCACTTT,CASSLSNNSPLHF
16,TRBD1,TRBJ1-1,TRBV19,medium-sized,TGTGCCAGTAGTATTAGGACAGGGGGTGGTCTGACTGAAGCTTTCTTT,CASSIRTGGGLTEAFF
14,-,TRBJ1-1,TRBV12-3/TRBV12-4,large,TGTGCCAGCAGTCTGGGACTGATGAACACTGAAGCTTTCTTT,CASSLGLMNTEAFF
16,TRBD2,TRBJ2-1,TRBV7-9,medium-sized,TGTGCCAGCAGCCGCCGACTAGCGGGGGCCGACAATGAGCAGTTCTTC,CASSRRLAGADNEQFF
13,TRBD1,TRBJ2-1,TRBV5-4,medium-sized,TGTGCCAGCAGCACCGAACAGGGGTTTGAGCAGTTCTTC,CASSTEQGFEQFF
11,-,TRBJ2-5,TRBV2,large,TGTGCCAGCAGTGGTTTTGAGACCCAGTACTTC,CASSGFETQYF
13,-,TRBJ1-5,TRBV6-6,medium-sized,TGTGCCAGCACTTGGACATCTAGGCAGCCCCAGCATTTT,CASTWTSRQPQHF
15,TRBD1,TRBJ2-4,TRBV27,large,TGTGCCAGCAGAACTCTCGGGACAGGGAGCAACATTCAGTACTTC,CASRTLGTGSNIQYF
12,TRBD1,TRBJ1-1,TRBV20-1,medium-sized,TGCAGTGCCTCAGCCCAGGGGGCTGAAGCTTTCTTT,CSASAQGAEAFF
11,TRBD1,TRBJ2-7,TRBV28,medium-sized,TGTGCCAGTAGGGGGCCCTACGAGCAGTACTTC,CASRGPYEQYF
14,-,TRBJ2-2,TRBV6-5,medium-sized,TGTGCCACTATCAAGGGGGGCGGTACCGGGGAGCTGTTTTTT,CATIKGGGTGELFF
14,-,TRBJ2-1,TRBV7-2,medium-sized,TGTGCCAGCAGCTTAGAGAGCTCCTACAATGAGCAGTTCTTC,CASSLESSYNEQFF
13,TRBD1,TRBJ2-1,TRBV29-1,medium-sized,TGCAGCGTCGACCCTGGACAGGGGAGAAAGCAGTTCTTC,CSVDPGQGRKQFF
19,-,TRBJ1-5,TRBV4-1,-,TGCGCCAGCAGCCAATTCTTGGCAGGCCCGGTGGAGAGCAATCAGCCCCAGCATTTT,CASSQFLAGPVESNQPQHF
15,TRBD1,TRBJ1-2,TRBV7-2,medium-sized,TGTGCCAGCAGCTTAGCCGCAGGGGGCAACTATGGCTACACCTTC,CASSLAAGGNYGYTF
17,TRBD2,TRBJ2-1,TRBV28,medium-sized,TGTGCCAGCAGTCCGTATCGGATAGGGACTAAGTACAATGAGCAGTTCTTC,CASSPYRIGTKYNEQFF
15,TRBD2,TRBJ2-3,TRBV4-1,few,TGCGCCGGCAGCCCCGGACTAGCGGGGACCAATACGCAGTATTTT,CAGSPGLAGTNTQYF
13,-,TRBJ1-5,TRBV4-1,medium-sized,TGCGCCAGCAGCCAAGGGCGGTTTCAGCCCCAGCATTTT,CASSQGRFQPQHF
16,TRBD2,TRBJ2-7,TRBV6-6,medium-sized,TGTGCCAGCAGTAACGGGTTGGCGGGGGGGCCCCACGAGCAGTACTTC,CASSNGLAGGPHEQYF
13,-,TRBJ1-2,TRBV20-1,medium-sized,TGCAGTGCTAGAGCCCCAGTTAAGGATGGCTACACCTTC,CSARAPVKDGYTF
16,TRBD1,TRBJ2-5,TRBV5-5,medium-sized,TGTGCCAGCAGCATCCTCCCGGGACAGAACCAAGAGACCCAGTACTTC,CASSILPGQNQETQYF